This T cell receptor (beta chain) appears in the sequencing data of a study of vaccination and CD4 T cells after COVID-19. Treatment noted: roughly 10-day PBMC culture with coronavirus spike peptide pools or control peptides (ViraFEST assay). Expansion of antigen-specific T cells with peptide pools by ViraFEST preceded sequencing of TCRs. Details on this clonotype: Antigen: not known.

With the Oncomine TCR Beta short-read assay, DNA from cultured CD4+ T cells was sequenced. Cultures of CD4+ T cells served as the source for extracting genomic DNA. MiXCR, applied by TCRdb to the PCR reads, yields one record per CDR3 protein. The sample includes more than 12,000 distinct CDR3 sequences, approximately 60% of them seen just once. Per the germline V gene, CDR1 is SGHVS and CDR2 is FNYEAQ. The CDR3 totals 16 residues. Trimming stripped 1 base from V and 3 bases from J, with 10 bases between. The specimen was CD4+ T cells from blood, cultured in vitro. The genes are TRBV7-6 and TRBJ2-6, with D perhaps being TRBD1 or TRBD2 (5 bases each). This clonotype was sampled from a human donor who had recovered from COVID-19. The CDR3 DNA is TGTGCCAGCAGCTTAGTGGCAGGGAGTGGGGCCAACGTCCTGACTTTC. Translation gives CASSLVAGSGANVLTF.